This TCR beta chain appears in the sequencing data of a study of T cell responses to AZD1222 COVID-19 vaccine (dated by TCRdb to the early 2020s). Notes on the research overall: Because spike-specific TCR depth and breadth did not differ between the two schedules, AZD1222 recipients who got a second dose at roughly 4 weeks were pooled with those who got a second dose at roughly 12 weeks. A total of approximately 240 trial participants underwent TCR sequencing, of whom 207 received two doses of AZD1222 and about 25 received two doses of the MenACWY control vaccine. Trial participants were enrolled by age into 18-55, 56-69 and 70-plus year subgroups, with roughly 150, 30 and 60 TCR-sequenced participants respectively. Beyond this particular receptor, the publication reports: Only 5 to 7 AZD1222 recipients were SARS-CoV-2 seropositive at baseline, limiting conclusions about previously exposed vaccinees. The 56-69-year group was small, and its depth increase did not reach significance, likely because of low power. No day 14 peak-response samples were available, so repertoires were characterized only after the peak T cell response. Most participants were white British and females outnumbered males, and the authors suggested that clonal diversity may have been underestimated. The whole spike protein was spanned by vaccine-associated CD4 TCRs, and dominant responses were seen in regions 160-218 and 743-854. Nearly half of unique spike-specific TCRs reportedly recognized epitopes outside regions mutated in the B.1.351 and B.1.1.7 variants. After two AZD1222 doses, spike-specific TCR breadth and depth were significantly higher than at day 0 and than in MenACWY recipients.

The CDR3 regions of human TCRbeta chains were analyzed by immunosequencing. On the authors' methods: Repertoire TCRs were checked for matches against a reference library of SARS-CoV-2-specific TCRs that had been generated using the MIRA antigen-specificity platform. Breadth meant the fraction of unique TCRs that were SARS-CoV-2-associated, whereas depth meant the fraction of total T cells that were SARS-CoV-2-associated. Using the MIRA data, each spike-specific TCR was assigned both to the spike region to which the TCR was reactive and to a CD4 or CD8 class. Log10-transformed breadth and depth values were compared by one-way ANOVA with Sidak's multiple comparisons tests. TCRdb obtained this table from immuneACCESS and retained in-frame rearrangements with V and J assigned. These tables miss some clones; where compared with another copy, unresolved V genes account for less than half of the shortfall, and the remainder is unexplained. That table is the source of V, J and clone size, and D and trimming were worked out from the DNA. This sample has 95,000 to 110,000 clones in its table, and about nine tenths of those were observed once. Of the sample, around 4.8% falls within the top ten clones.

A word on this clone: The antigen it recognizes is unknown. No base quality values were provided; no much bigger clone lies one nucleotide off.

Interpreted using the paper, the time point label stands for: baseline before first vaccination. The vaccinee samples were drawn from two UK trials, COV001 and COV002, one of which was a single-blind randomized controlled phase 2/3 trial testing AZD1222 (ChAdOx1 nCoV-19) in healthy adults. Trial participant PBMC samples were collected at day 0 and day 28 after the second dose for TCRbeta chain sequencing. Relative to germline, V is missing 7 bases and J is missing 6 bases, with 2 bases of the junction outside any gene match. The CDR3, cysteine through phenylalanine, is 11 amino acids long. Here the CDR3 DNA is all that survives: 33 bases in frame from base 1. The germline V gene encodes CDR1 MNHEY and CDR2 SVGAGI.

The TCR comes from an adult in good health. Sequencing used peripheral blood, obtained on day 0 of AZD1222 vaccination. The chain uses TRBV6-5 and TRBJ1-1, and TRBD1 matches 7 of the central bases. The DNA sequence is TGTGCCAGCAACAGGGGCCCTGAAGCTTTCTTT. Translation gives CASNRGPEAFF.